This T cell receptor beta chain appears in the sequencing data of a study of T cells in women clearing cervical HPV infection (dated by TCRdb to 2016 to 2018). Background for the entire study: The cases were some 25 women with histologically confirmed HPV16-related CIN3 or worse, and 2 of these cases were invasive cancers. The controls were about two dozen women whose single incident HPV16 infection cleared within 12 months with no development of precancer or cancer. Cases and controls were matched on age within five years and on year of sample collection. Since HLA typing was available for only a few women, HLA type could not be ruled out as a confounder. In the parent cohort, 10,049 women aged 18 or older were enrolled in Guanacaste, Costa Rica, during about 1993 to 1995 and then followed for seven years. The exploratory proof-of-principle case-control study was nested within the Guanacaste HPV Natural History Study in Costa Rica and compared TCR repertoires across cervical HPV16 outcomes. Five blinded duplicates per group were added as quality controls, giving approximately 60 samples: 50 or so participants and 10 replicates. Blood from cases was collected at the visit where the lesion was first found, while blood from controls was collected once the infection could no longer be detected. Among cases, blood sampling occurred a median of 149 days after lesion detection, with an interquartile range of roughly 90 to 200 days. Median age was about 30 years in cases versus around 37 in controls, and baseline characteristics did not differ significantly.

The CDR3 runs 14 residues from the cysteine to the phenylalanine. Sequencing covers 33 bases of the CDR3, shown here with the frame starting at base 1. The trim is 4 bases for V and 3 bases for J, with a gap of 11 bases between the germline ends. Via the germline V gene, CDR1 is SGHDT and CDR2 YYEEEE. Every participant had a single incident cervical HPV16 infection, and prevalent HPV16 infections were excluded. Cervical HPV DNA was detected with MY09/MY11 PCR, and genotyping was done with dot-blot hybridization. Fifteen mL of heparinized blood were centrifuged, and the buffy coat was aliquoted, frozen at -30°C, then stored at -80°C. QIAGEN kits were used to extract genomic DNA from the buffy coat specimens. On this clone: The target of this receptor is not known. Coverage ceases 3 residues before the CDR3 finishes, and the germline J gene fills in the end.

Using the immunoSEQ assay, multiplex PCR amplified TCR beta CDR3 regions from an average of about 1,300 ng of genomic DNA per sample. Primer bias was corrected in the assay by using a complete synthetic TCR repertoire to establish an amplification baseline. Amplicons were sequenced on the Illumina platform. Per the authors' processing: Error correction of the sequences involved clustering with frequency ratios plus a modified nearest-neighbor algorithm, after which the sequences were analyzed in the immunoSEQ Analyzer using IMGT gene definitions. At each rarefaction depth, TCR richness and evenness were averaged across 20 rarefaction repeats, and samples with fewer sequences than that depth were excluded. V, D and J gene relative abundances were compared between groups with Wilcoxon rank sum tests, applying FDR correction. In the blinded duplicates, the intraclass correlation was 90% to 96% for TCR richness and averaged about 80% across more than 65 gene segments. The source is immuneACCESS, and TCRdb retained only in-frame sequences with V and J called. Part of the clones is not carried over; for the studies checked, unresolved V genes explain less than half of this, and the remainder is unexplained. D and trimming were read from the DNA, whereas the V and J calls and clone size are those reported in that table. In this sample's table one finds about 32,000 clones. The ten largest make up about 4.5% of the sample.

What the work shows at the level of the full study, not this receptor alone: Cases had lower TRBV6-7 relative abundance than controls (approximately 0.11% versus 0.16%; Bonferroni P = 0.0008). Significantly higher TCR repertoire richness was observed in CIN3+ cases than in controls across sequencing depths, whereas no difference in evenness was found. Random forest classifiers combining richness and V gene abundances distinguished cases from controls with an estimated AUC of about 0.79. Whether associations preceded infection or resulted from infection could not be shown with the cross-sectional design, and effector/memory subsets and HPV-specific T cells were not isolated. Because the number of T cells in each sample was unknown, differences in richness could reflect differing T-cell content rather than repertoire biology.

This receptor was obtained from a woman between 18 and 70 years old with a cervical HPV16 infection that either progressed to CIN3+ or cleared (not recorded which). The source material was blood buffy coat. Recombination joined TRBV5-6 with TRBJ1-5; 6 matching bases give a weak D call of TRBD1. The covered CDR3 bases are TGTGCCAGCAGCGCGGGACACATCAATCAGCCC. Its translation reads: CASSAGHINQP. The CDR3 as a whole reads CASSAGHINQPQHF. With the rest looked up from the reference TRBV5-6 and TRBJ1-5 genes rather than sequenced, the full variable domain is DAGVTQSPTHLIKTRGQQVTLRCSPKSGHDTVSWYQQALGQGPQFIFQYYEEEERQRGNFPDRFSGHQFPNYSSELNVNALLLGDSALYLCASSAGHINQPQHFGDGTRLSIL.